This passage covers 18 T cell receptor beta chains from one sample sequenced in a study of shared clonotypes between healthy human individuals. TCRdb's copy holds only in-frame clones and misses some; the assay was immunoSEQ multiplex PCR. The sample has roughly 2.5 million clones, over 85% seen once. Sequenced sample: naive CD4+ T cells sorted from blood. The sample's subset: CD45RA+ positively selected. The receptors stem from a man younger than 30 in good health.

The CDR3 loop reads CASRDDQGTYNEQFF. CDR3 nucleotide sequence: TGTGCCAGCCGGGACGACCAAGGGACCTACAATGAGCAGTTCTTC. This chain uses TRBV27 with TRBJ2-1; TRBD1 or TRBD2 may be the D gene (5 bases each). The CDR3 has 15 residues. Germline V lookup: CDR1 MNHEY, CDR2 SMNVEV (reference sequence). Trimming shortened V by 8 bases and J by 2 bases, and 16 bases separated the two germline ends.

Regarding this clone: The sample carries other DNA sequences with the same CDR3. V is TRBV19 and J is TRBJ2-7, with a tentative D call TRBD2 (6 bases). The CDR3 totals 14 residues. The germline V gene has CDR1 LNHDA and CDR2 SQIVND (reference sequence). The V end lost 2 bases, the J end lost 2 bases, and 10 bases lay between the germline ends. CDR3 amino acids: CASSITSGAYEQYF. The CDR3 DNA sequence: TGTGCCAGTAGTATAACCTCGGGGGCCTACGAGCAGTACTTC.

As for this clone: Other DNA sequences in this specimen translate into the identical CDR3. The CDR3 DNA sequence: TGCGCCAGCAGCTTGGAGCCCAACACTGAAGCTTTCTTT. This codes for CASSLEPNTEAFF. The rearrangement uses TRBV5-1 and TRBJ1-1, with D hard to call. V was shortened by 0 bases and J by 2 bases, with 5 bases between the two germline ends. The CDR3 has 13 amino acids. Germline lookup yields CDR1 SGHRS and CDR2 YFSETQ.

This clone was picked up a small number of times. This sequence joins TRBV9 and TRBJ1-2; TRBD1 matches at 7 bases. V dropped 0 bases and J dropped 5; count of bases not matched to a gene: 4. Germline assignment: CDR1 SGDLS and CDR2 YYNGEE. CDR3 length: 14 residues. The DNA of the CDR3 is TGTGCCAGCAGCGTAGACAGGGGAAGTTATGGCTACACCTTC. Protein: CASSVDRGSYGYTF.

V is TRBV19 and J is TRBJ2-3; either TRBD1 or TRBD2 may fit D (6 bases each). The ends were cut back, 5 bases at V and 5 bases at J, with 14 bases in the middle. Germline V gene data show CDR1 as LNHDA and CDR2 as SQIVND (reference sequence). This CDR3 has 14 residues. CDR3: CASSLKGGRDTQYF. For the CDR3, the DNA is TGTGCCAGTAGTCTTAAGGGGGGCAGAGATACGCAGTATTTT.

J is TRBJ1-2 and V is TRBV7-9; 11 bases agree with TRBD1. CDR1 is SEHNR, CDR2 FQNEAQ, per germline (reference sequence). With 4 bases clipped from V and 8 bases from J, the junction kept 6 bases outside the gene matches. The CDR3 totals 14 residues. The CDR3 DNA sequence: TGTGCCAGCAGCTCGCTGGACAGGGGGCAAGGCTACACCTTC. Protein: CASSSLDRGQGYTF.

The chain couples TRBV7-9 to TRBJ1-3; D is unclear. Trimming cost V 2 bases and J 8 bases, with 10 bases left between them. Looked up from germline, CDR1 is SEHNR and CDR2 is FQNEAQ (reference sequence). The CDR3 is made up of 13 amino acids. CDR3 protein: CASSLLPGDTIYF. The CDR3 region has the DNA TGTGCCAGCAGCTTACTTCCGGGAGACACCATATATTTT.

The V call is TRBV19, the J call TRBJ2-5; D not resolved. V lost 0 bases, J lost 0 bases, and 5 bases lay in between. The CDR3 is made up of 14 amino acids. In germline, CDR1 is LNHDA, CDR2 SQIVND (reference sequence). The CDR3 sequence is CASSIDGNQETQYF. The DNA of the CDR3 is TGTGCCAGTAGTATAGACGGCAACCAAGAGACCCAGTACTTC. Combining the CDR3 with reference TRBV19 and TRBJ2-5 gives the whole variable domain DGGITQSPKYLFRKEGQNVTLSCEQNLNHDAMYWYRQDPGQGLRLIYYSQIVNDFQKGDIAEGYSVSREKKESFPLTVTSAQKNPTAFYLCASSIDGNQETQYFGPGTRLLVL.

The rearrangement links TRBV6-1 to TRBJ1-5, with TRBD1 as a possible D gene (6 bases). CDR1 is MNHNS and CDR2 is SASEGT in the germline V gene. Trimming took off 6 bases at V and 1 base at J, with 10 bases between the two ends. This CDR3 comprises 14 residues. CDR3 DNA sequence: TGTGCCAGCAGACAGACAGGAAGCAATCAGCCCCAGCATTTT. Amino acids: CASRQTGSNQPQHF.

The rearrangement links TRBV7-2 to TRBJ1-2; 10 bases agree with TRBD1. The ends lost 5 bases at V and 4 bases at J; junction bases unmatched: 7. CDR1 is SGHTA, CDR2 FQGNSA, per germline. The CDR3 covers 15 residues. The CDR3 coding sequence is TGTGCCAGCAGCGTAACGGGACAGGGGATCTATGGCTACACCTTC. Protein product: CASSVTGQGIYGYTF. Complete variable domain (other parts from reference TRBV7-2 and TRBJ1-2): GAGVSQSPSNKVTEKGKDVELRCDPISGHTALYWYRQSLGQGLEFLIYFQGNSAPDKSGLPSDRFSAERTGGSVSTLTIQRTQQEDSAVYLCASSVTGQGIYGYTFGSGTRLTVV.

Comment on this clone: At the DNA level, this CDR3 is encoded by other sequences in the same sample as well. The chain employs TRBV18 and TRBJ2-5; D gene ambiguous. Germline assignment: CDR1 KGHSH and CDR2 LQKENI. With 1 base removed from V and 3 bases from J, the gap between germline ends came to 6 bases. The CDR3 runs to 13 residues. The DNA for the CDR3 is TGTGCCAGCTCACCACAGGGAAAAGAGACCCAGTACTTC. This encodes CASSPQGKETQYF.

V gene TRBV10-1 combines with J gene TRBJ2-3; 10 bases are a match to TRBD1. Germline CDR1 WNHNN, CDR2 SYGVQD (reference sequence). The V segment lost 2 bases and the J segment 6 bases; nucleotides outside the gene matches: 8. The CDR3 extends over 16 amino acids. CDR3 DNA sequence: TGCGCCAGCAGTGAGCAAGGGACAGGGGCGTTGGATACGCAGTATTTT. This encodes CASSEQGTGALDTQYF.

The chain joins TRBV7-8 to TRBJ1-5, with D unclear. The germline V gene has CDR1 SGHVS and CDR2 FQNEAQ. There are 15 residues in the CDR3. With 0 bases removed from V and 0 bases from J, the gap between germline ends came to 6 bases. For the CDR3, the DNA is TGTGCCAGCAGCTTAGCAGTATCTAGCAATCAGCCCCAGCATTTT. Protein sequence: CASSLAVSSNQPQHF. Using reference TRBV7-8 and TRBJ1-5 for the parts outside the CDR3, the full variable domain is GAGVSQSPRYKVAKRGQDVALRCDPISGHVSLFWYQQALGQGPEFLTYFQNEAQLDKSGLPSDRFFAERPEGSVSTLKIQRTQQEDSAVYLCASSLAVSSNQPQHFGDGTRLSIL.

CDR3 residues: CASSYQVGGINNEQFF. CDR3 coding DNA: TGTGCCAGCAGTTATCAGGTGGGCGGGATAAACAATGAGCAGTTCTTC. The chain uses TRBV6-5 and TRBJ2-1; the D gene is possibly TRBD2 (6 bases). Germline assignment: CDR1 MNHEY and CDR2 SVGAGI. The germline V and J ends were trimmed by 3 bases and 5 bases, with 17 bases remaining between them. The CDR3 is 16 residues long.

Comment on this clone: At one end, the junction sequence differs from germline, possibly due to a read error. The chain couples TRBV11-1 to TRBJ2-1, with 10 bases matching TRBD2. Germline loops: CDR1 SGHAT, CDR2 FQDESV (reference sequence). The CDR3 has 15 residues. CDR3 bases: TGTGCCAGCAGCCTAGCGGGGGATAATCTGGAGGAGCAGTTCTTC. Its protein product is CASSLAGDNLEEQFF.

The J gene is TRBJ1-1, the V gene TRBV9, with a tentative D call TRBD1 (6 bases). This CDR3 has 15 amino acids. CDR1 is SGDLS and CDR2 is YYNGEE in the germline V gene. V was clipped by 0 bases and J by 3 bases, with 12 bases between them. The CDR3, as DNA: TGTGCCAGCAGCGTAGCGGCCGGGGGCCACACTGAAGCTTTCTTT. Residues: CASSVAAGGHTEAFF. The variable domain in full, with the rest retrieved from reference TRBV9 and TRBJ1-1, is DSGVTQTPKHLITATGQRVTLRCSPRSGDLSVYWYQQSLDQGLQFLIQYYNGEERAKGNILERFSAQQFPDLHSELNLSSLELGDSALYFCASSVAAGGHTEAFFGQGTRLTVV.

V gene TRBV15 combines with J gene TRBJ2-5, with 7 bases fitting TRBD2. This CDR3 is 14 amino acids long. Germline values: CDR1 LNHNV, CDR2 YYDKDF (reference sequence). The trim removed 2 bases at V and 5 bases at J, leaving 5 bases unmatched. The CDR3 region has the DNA TGTGCCACCAGCAGAAGCGGGGCTGGGGAGACCCAGTACTTC. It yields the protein CATSRSGAGETQYF.

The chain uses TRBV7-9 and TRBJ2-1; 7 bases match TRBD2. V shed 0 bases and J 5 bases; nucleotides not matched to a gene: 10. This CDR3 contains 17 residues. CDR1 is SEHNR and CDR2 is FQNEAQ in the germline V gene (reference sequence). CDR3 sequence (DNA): TGTGCCAGCAGCTTAGCAATATACGGGAGGCCTCACAATGAGCAGTTCTTC. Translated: CASSLAIYGRPHNEQFF.